Described below is a single TCR beta chain sequence and its context. They ran version v3.0 of the immunoSEQ assay at survey level. Sequencing used immunoSEQ multiplex PCR; TCRdb keeps in-frame clones, though not all of them. Of roughly 26,000 clones listed, roughly 94% are singletons. Germline values: CDR1 ENHRY, CDR2 SYGVKD. The CDR3 has 13 amino acids. Trimming removed 5 bases from V and 7 bases from J; junction bases left unmatched: 8. This sample was taken from a study of long-term antiretroviral therapy in people with HIV. The receptor was derived from a woman in her forties or fifties with HIV. V and J are TRBV10-3 and TRBJ2-7; 7 bases fit TRBD1. Sequencing was performed on unsorted PBMCs, taken roughly 5 years after starting antiretroviral therapy. The DNA of the CDR3 is TGTGCCATCAGTACTAGACAGGGTGGTGAGCAGTACTTC. This codes for CAISTRQGGEQYF.